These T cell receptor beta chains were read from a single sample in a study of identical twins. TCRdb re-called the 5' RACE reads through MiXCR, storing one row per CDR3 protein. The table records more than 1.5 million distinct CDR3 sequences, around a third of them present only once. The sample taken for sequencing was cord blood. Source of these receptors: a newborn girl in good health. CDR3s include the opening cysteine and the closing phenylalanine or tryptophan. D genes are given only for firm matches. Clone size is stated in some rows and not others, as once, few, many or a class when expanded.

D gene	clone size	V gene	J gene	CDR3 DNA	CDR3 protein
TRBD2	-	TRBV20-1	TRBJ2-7	TGCAGTGCTAGAGGGCCCCGGACTAGCGGGACTCAGTACTTC	CSARGPRTSGTQYF
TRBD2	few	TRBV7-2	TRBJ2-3	TGTGCCAGCAGCTTAGTGATACTAGCGGGGGGAGATACGCAGTATTTT	CASSLVILAGGDTQYF
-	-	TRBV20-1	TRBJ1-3	TGCAGTGCTAGAGGGGGGGTCGCTGGAAACACCATATATTTT	CSARGGVAGNTIYF
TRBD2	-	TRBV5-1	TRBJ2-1	TGCGCCGGCAGCTTGGCCGGACTAGCCTCCTACAATGAGCAGTTCTTC	CAGSLAGLASYNEQFF
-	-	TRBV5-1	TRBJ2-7	TGCGCCAGTGGTTCCGGGCAAGAATTCGATGAGCAGTACTTC	CASGSGQEFDEQYF
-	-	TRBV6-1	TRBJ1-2	TGTGCCAGCAGTGCCGACTTTAGGGGTGGCTACACCTTC	CASSADFRGGYTF
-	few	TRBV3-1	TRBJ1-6	TGTGCCAGCAGCCAGGACACAAATAATTCACCCCTCCACTTT	CASSQDTNNSPLHF
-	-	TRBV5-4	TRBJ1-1	TGTGCCAGCAGCTCCGGGACGGTCAGACCGAACACTGAAGCTTTCTTT	CASSSGTVRPNTEAFF
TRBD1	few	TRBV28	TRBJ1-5	TGTGCCAGCAGCCTTAACAGGGGGCAAAGGAATCAGCCCCAGCATTTT	CASSLNRGQRNQPQHF
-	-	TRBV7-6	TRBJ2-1	TGTGCCAGCAGCTTATTTCGTGCTGATGAGCAGTTCTTC	CASSLFRADEQFF
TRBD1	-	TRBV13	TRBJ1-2	TGTGCCAGCAGCTCAACCTCGGGGACAGGGGTTTACTATGGCTACACCTTC	CASSSTSGTGVYYGYTF